The 5 T cell receptor beta chains below come from one sample, sequenced in a study of somatic mutations in cytotoxic T cells in rheumatoid arthritis. The data were produced by immunoSEQ multiplex PCR, yet TCRdb's version contains in-frame clones alone and is incomplete. The data contain around 2,200 clones, roughly 70% of them seen just once; the ten biggest clones take up roughly 60%. Sequences were derived from CD8+ T cells sorted from blood, sampled at a follow-up visit. The origin of the receptors is a man between 65 and 85 years old with rheumatoid arthritis.

J is TRBJ2-3 and V is TRBV6-6; D could derive from TRBD1 or TRBD2 (6 bases each). Germline CDR1 and CDR2: MNHNY and SVGAGI (reference sequence). V was pared by 8 bases and J by 1 base, with 16 bases between. CDR3 size: 15 residues. CDR3 coding DNA: TGTGCCAGCCGAGGGGGGCCCTCAGGCACAGATACGCAGTATTTT. Translation: CASRGGPSGTDTQYF.

This chain links TRBV5-1 with TRBJ2-5, with TRBD1 as a possible D gene (6 bases). The V gene's germline CDR1 is SGHRS and CDR2 YFSETQ. The CDR3 length is 15 residues. The V gene lost 3 bases and the J gene lost 3 bases, with 15 bases spanning the gap. In nucleotides, the CDR3 is TGCGCCAGCAGCTCTCTTCCAGGGGTGGAAGAGACCCAGTACTTC. Amino acids: CASSSLPGVEETQYF.

This clone was counted between two and nine times. The rearrangement joins TRBV9 to TRBJ2-3; 7 bases match TRBD1. The germline gives CDR1 SGDLS, CDR2 YYNGEE. J gave up 3 bases and V 0 bases, and 13 bases lay outside the gene matches. This CDR3 is built from 18 residues. The CDR3 DNA is TGTGCCAGCAGCGTAGAGGGTGGGGACAGTCTTGAGACAGATACGCAGTATTTT. This encodes CASSVEGGDSLETDTQYF.

The rearrangement joins TRBV29-1 to TRBJ2-5; 7 bases are a match to TRBD2. V lost 6 bases, J lost 4 bases, and 14 bases stayed unmatched. From germline, CDR1 is SQVTM and CDR2 ANQGSEA. CDR3 length: 15 residues. As DNA, the CDR3 is TGCAGCGTCCGAAAATCCCGGGGACTAAGAGAGACCCAGTACTTC. Translation: CSVRKSRGLRETQYF.

This clone was seen just once. J is TRBJ2-3 and V is TRBV28, with D tentatively TRBD2 (6 bases). Germline CDR1 reads MDHEN; CDR2 reads SYDVKM. The CDR3 spans 14 residues. The V gene lost 6 bases and the J gene lost 0 bases, with 10 bases spanning the gap. CDR3 protein: CASRQSGSTDTQYF. The CDR3 bases are TGTGCCAGCAGACAGAGCGGGAGCACAGATACGCAGTATTTT. Filled out from reference TRBV28 and TRBJ2-3, the complete variable domain reads DVKVTQSSRYLVKRTGEKVFLECVQDMDHENMFWYRQDPGLGLRLIYFSYDVKMKEKGDIPEGYSVSREKKERFSLILESASTNQTSMYLCASRQSGSTDTQYFGPGTRLTVL.